This T cell receptor (beta chain) was captured by sequencing in a study of T cell responses to AZD1222 COVID-19 vaccine (dated by TCRdb to 2020 to 2022). About the investigation overall: A total of just over 230 trial participants underwent TCR sequencing, of whom 200 to 220 received two doses of AZD1222 and about 25 received two doses of the MenACWY control vaccine. Enrollment into the trials was organized by age into subgroups of 18-55, 56-69 and 70-plus years, and those subgroups contained roughly 150, 30 and 60 TCR-sequenced participants, respectively. What the study reported, not specific to this receptor: Reportedly, almost half of the unique spike-specific TCRs recognized epitopes lying outside the regions that are mutated in the B.1.351 and B.1.1.7 variants. The 56-69-year group was small, and its depth increase did not reach significance, likely because of low power. After two AZD1222 doses, both the breadth and the depth of spike-specific TCRs were significantly higher than at day 0 and than in MenACWY recipients. The whole spike protein was spanned by vaccine-associated CD4 TCRs, and dominant responses were seen in regions 160-218 and 743-854. Participants were mostly white British, with more females than males. The authors suggested clonal diversity may have been underestimated. Because no samples from the day 14 peak response were available, repertoires could be characterized only after the peak T cell response. Conclusions about previously exposed vaccinees are limited because only six or seven AZD1222 recipients were SARS-CoV-2 seropositive at baseline.

Via the germline V gene (reference sequence), CDR1 is PRHDT and CDR2 FYEKMQ. Compared with germline, V lacks 4 bases and J lacks 6 bases; bases without a gene match: 17. Including cysteine and phenylalanine, the CDR3 has 17 amino acids. The CDR3 DNA has 51 bases and is translated from base 1. Comments on this clone: There is no known antigen for this receptor. No per-base quality is available; no much larger clone lies one base away.

The CDR3 regions of human TCRbeta chains were subjected to immunosequencing. The study's own analysis went as follows. TCRs in the repertoires were compared against a reference library of SARS-CoV-2-specific TCRs that had been generated with the MIRA antigen-specificity platform. Breadth was defined as the fraction of unique TCRs that were SARS-CoV-2-associated. Depth was defined as the fraction of total T cells that were SARS-CoV-2-associated. Using the MIRA data, every spike-specific TCR was mapped to the spike region that the TCR reacted to and assigned to either a CD4 or a CD8 class. Log10-transformed breadth and depth values were compared by one-way ANOVA with Sidak's multiple comparisons tests. TCRdb took over this immuneACCESS table, retaining in-frame rearrangements with V and J assigned. Such tables are incomplete; in checked studies, under half of the missing clones stem from an unresolved V gene, and the remainder is unexplained. The D gene and trimming were derived from the DNA, and the V and J assignments and clone size from that table. This sample holds some 190,000 clones; approximately 94% were observed only once. In total, the top ten clones hold around 1.8% of the sample.

Per the publication, the time point label means: about 28 days (+/-7) after the second vaccine dose. The sample's treatment or condition label is to be understood as: meningococcal conjugate vaccine given as trial control. The vaccinee samples were drawn from two UK trials, COV001 and COV002, one of which was a single-blind randomized controlled phase 2/3 trial testing AZD1222 (ChAdOx1 nCoV-19) in healthy adults. For TCRbeta chain sequencing, PBMC samples from trial participants were taken at day 0 and at day 28 after the second dose. The chain is assembled from TRBV13 and TRBJ1-2; a stretch of 7 junction bases matches TRBD1. Sequenced material: peripheral blood, taken 28 days after the second dose of the MenACWY control vaccine. The TCR was taken from an adult who received the MenACWY meningococcal vaccine as a control. The DNA sequence is TGTGCCAGCAGCTCCCAGGAGCCGGACAGGCAACTTAATGGCTACACCTTC. Translated, this gives CASSSQEPDRQLNGYTF.